The 16 T cell receptor beta chains below come from one sample, sequenced in a study of T cells in Graves' hyperthyroidism and ophthalmopathy. What was amplified from RNA transcripts were TCR beta CDR3 regions. With the HTBI primer set, the TCR CDR3 went through a first round of RT-PCR. MiXCR was run by TCRdb on the multiplex PCR reads, yielding one entry per CDR3 protein. The table records some 580,000 distinct CDR3 sequences, 15% to 20% of them present only once. Input material: blood. The origin of the receptors is a woman in her thirties or forties with Graves' ophthalmopathy.

This clonotype was seen repeatedly, ten times or more. The V call is TRBV12-3 or TRBV12-4, the J call TRBJ2-7, with D unresolved. V shed 5 bases and J shed 6 bases, with 8 bases lying between them. The CDR3 consists of 11 residues. This CDR3 is CASSLKSEQYF. CDR3 bases: TGTGCCAGCAGTCTAAAGAGCGAGCAGTACTTC.

Ten or more counts support this clonotype. The chain recombines TRBV6-2 or TRBV6-3 with TRBJ2-7; the D is unclear. The V end was cut by 8 bases, the J end by 0 bases, with 11 bases between. This CDR3 is 13 amino acids long. Germline-derived CDR1 and CDR2 are MNHEY and SVGEGT. The CDR3 coding sequence is TGTGCCAGCGAAGGTGGGCCCTCCTACGAGCAGTACTTC. Its translation: CASEGGPSYEQYF.

This clonotype has a handful of counts. J is TRBJ2-1 and V is TRBV5-8; maybe TRBD1 (5 bases). The V end was cut by 2 bases, the J end by 7 bases, with 19 bases between. This CDR3 is 16 amino acids long. Per the germline V gene, CDR1 is SGHTS and CDR2 is YDEGEE. The CDR3 sequence is CASSFYGRALTNEQFF. CDR3 sequence (DNA): TGTGCCAGCAGCTTCTACGGCAGGGCGCTTACGAATGAGCAGTTCTTC.

Details on this clonotype: A single base separates this from a much larger clone, so it may be a read error. The chain has TRBV6-2 or TRBV6-3 and TRBJ2-1, with D possibly TRBD2 on 6 matching bases. This CDR3 is built from 15 residues. Trimming stripped 6 bases from V and 3 bases from J, with 15 bases between. Germline values: CDR1 MNHEY, CDR2 SVGEGT. CDR3 protein: CASSSGASDYNEQFF. CDR3 bases: TGTGCCAGCAGCTCCGGGGCTAGCGACTACAATGAGCAGTTCTTC.

At least ten counts were recorded for this clonotype. This chain connects TRBV6-1 to TRBJ1-5; 7 bases line up with TRBD1. Germline V gene sequence: CDR1 MNHNS, CDR2 SASEGT. This CDR3 comprises 14 residues. Unmatched junction bases numbered 8, after V lost 10 bases and J lost 2 bases. CDR3 DNA sequence: TGTGCCATACAAGGGGGCACGGGCAATCAGCCCCAGCATTTT. Encoded protein: CAIQGGTGNQPQHF.

Ten or more counts support this clonotype. The V and J genes are TRBV20-1 and TRBJ2-1; possibly TRBD2 for D (5 bases). The germline V and J ends were trimmed by 3 bases and 6 bases, with 15 bases remaining between them. This CDR3 contains 14 residues. The germline V gene encodes CDR1 DFQATT and CDR2 SNEGSKA (reference sequence). The CDR3 is CSASRTPGPNEQFF. The CDR3 DNA sequence: TGCAGTGCTAGTAGGACTCCCGGTCCCAATGAGCAGTTCTTC.

This clonotype occurred many times. V usage is TRBV11-3 and J usage is TRBJ1-2; tentative D call: TRBD1 (6 bases). Germline CDR1 is SGHNT and CDR2 is YENEEA. Trimming shortened V by 5 bases and J by 5 bases, and 15 bases separated the two germline ends. The CDR3 is made up of 14 amino acids. The CDR3: CASSPRQQGYGYTF. Written as DNA, the CDR3 is TGTGCCAGCAGCCCCCGCCAACAGGGATATGGCTACACCTTC. Full variable domain (missing parts from reference TRBV11-3 and TRBJ1-2): EAGVVQSPRYKIIEKKQPVAFWCNPISGHNTLYWYLQNLGQGPELLIRYENEEAVDDSQLPKDRFSAERLKGVDSTLKIQPAELGDSAVYLCASSPRQQGYGYTFGSGTRLTVV.

The rearrangement joins TRBV6-1 to TRBJ2-5; 10 bases fit TRBD1. Per germline, CDR1 MNHNS and CDR2 SASEGT. The CDR3 sequence is 16 residues long. After removal of 6 bases from V and 5 bases from J, the junction contained 12 bases not matched to a gene. The CDR3 DNA follows: TGTGCCAGCAGCCCCTCCCGACAGGGGGCCGTCGAGACCCAGTACTTC. This gives the protein CASSPSRQGAVETQYF.

This chain connects TRBV5-6 to TRBJ1-5; 7 positions match TRBD1. There are 18 residues in the CDR3. V lost 2 bases to trimming and J lost 2 bases; unmatched junction nucleotides: 13. The germline V gene encodes CDR1 SGHDT and CDR2 YYEEEE. Written as DNA, the CDR3 is TGTGCCAGCAGCTTCTGGGACAGTGTACGTGGGGGCAATCAGCCCCAGCATTTT. Translating it yields CASSFWDSVRGGNQPQHF. Variable domain in full (rest from reference TRBV5-6 and TRBJ1-5): DAGVTQSPTHLIKTRGQQVTLRCSPKSGHDTVSWYQQALGQGPQFIFQYYEEEERQRGNFPDRFSGHQFPNYSSELNVNALLLGDSALYLCASSFWDSVRGGNQPQHFGDGTRLSIL.

Many counts were recorded for this clonotype. The chain uses TRBV28 and TRBJ2-3; 8 nucleotides line up with TRBD2. CDR3 size: 15 residues. CDR1 MDHEN and CDR2 SYDVKM come from the germline V gene. The V segment lost 3 bases and the J segment 1 base; nucleotides outside the gene matches: 3. The CDR3 nucleotides are TGTGCCAGCAGTTTTACCGGGGGGGGCACAGATACGCAGTATTTT. As protein: CASSFTGGGTDTQYF.

This clonotype has ten or more counts. This chain joins TRBV30 and TRBJ1-2; D not resolved. The length of the CDR3 is 14 residues. With 3 bases removed from V and 5 bases from J, the gap between germline ends came to 16 bases. Germline loops: CDR1 GTSNPN, CDR2 SVGIG (reference sequence). The CDR3 DNA reads TGTGCCTGGAGCCGAGGTGGAGCTTGGTATGGCTACACCTTC. It translates to CAWSRGGAWYGYTF.

This clonotype occurred many times. This chain connects TRBV30 to TRBJ1-1, with D maybe TRBD1 (5 bases). Germline-derived CDR1 and CDR2 are GTSNPN and SVGIG (reference sequence). V dropped 2 bases and J dropped 11 bases, with 15 bases sitting between them. CDR3 length: 12 residues. The CDR3 spells CAWSIRVFDAFF. CDR3 in DNA: TGTGCCTGGAGTATCAGGGTTTTCGATGCTTTCTTT.

As for this clonotype: A much larger clone lies one base from this, so it may be a read error. This sequence joins TRBV2 and TRBJ2-7, with 8 bases matching TRBD1. Germline CDR1 and CDR2: SNHLY and FYNNEI. The CDR3 runs 15 residues. CDR3 protein: CTSSGMTGDFGEQYF. The CDR3, as DNA: TGTACCAGCAGTGGAATGACAGGGGACTTCGGGGAGCAGTACTTC.

The sample holds many counts of this clonotype. The gene calls are TRBV3-1 and TRBJ2-7; D may correspond to TRBD1 or TRBD2 (5 bases each). V gave up 0 bases and J gave up 6 bases, with 18 bases separating them. This CDR3 contains 16 residues. Germline V lookup: CDR1 LGHDT, CDR2 YNNKEL (reference sequence). This CDR3 is CASSQDPGRGWGEQYF. The CDR3 nucleotides read TGTGCCAGCAGCCAAGACCCGGGGCGAGGTTGGGGCGAGCAGTACTTC.

This clonotype was picked up a small number of times. The V gene is TRBV5-1, the J gene TRBJ2-5; 7 nucleotides match TRBD1. Trimming removed 2 bases from V and 12 bases from J; junction bases left unmatched: 10. Germline lookup yields CDR1 SGHRS and CDR2 YFSETQ. The CDR3 contains 13 residues. In DNA, the CDR3 is TGCGCCAGCAGCTTAGCCGGGACAGCCGGGGAGTACTTC. This sequence encodes CASSLAGTAGEYF.

This clonotype has at least ten counts. The rearrangement uses TRBV5-1 and TRBJ2-3; 7 bases match TRBD2. V dropped 4 bases and J dropped 4; count of bases not matched to a gene: 12. Germline V CDR1 and CDR2: SGHRS, YFSETQ. The CDR3 runs to 16 residues. The CDR3 DNA reads as TGCGCCAGCAGCCCCAACAGCGGGGTGGGTGCAGATACGCAGTATTTT. As protein: CASSPNSGVGADTQYF.